This TCR beta chain was documented in a study of blood T cell repertoires in COVID-19 (dated by TCRdb to about 2020). About the investigation overall: Samples covering the acute and convalescent phases of COVID-19 were provided by collaborators in the United States, Italy and Spain. The repertoires were released in a freely available public database meant as a resource for research on the immune response to SARS-CoV-2. The prospective study material was composed of cDNA or gDNA derived from T cells, B-cell-depleted T cells, or PBMCs. The dataset comprised deeply sampled blood TCRbeta repertoires from subjects exposed to, actively infected with, or recovered from COVID-19. Nearly every sample came with metadata listing a de-identified subject ID, COVID-19 status, age in years and sex. Where available, HLA class I and class II types were taken from metadata supplied by the sample provider and were not determined by assay-based typing. Samples came from the ongoing ImmuneRACE study (first 160 participants) plus 1,254 subjects from 6 global collaborators. What the study reported, not specific to this receptor: The quantity of clinical and demographic metadata differed by source and by participant and was supplied without curation.

Regarding this clone: Its antigen remains unidentified. Base qualities are not recorded, but no much larger clone differs from it by a single base.

The collaborating institutions used their own protocols to collect whole blood in K2EDTA tubes. For TCRbeta analysis, collaborators shipped samples in one of three forms: frozen whole blood, isolated PBMCs, or DNA extracted from either of those sample types. TCRbeta CDR3 regions were amplified from genomic DNA by means of the immunoSEQ Assay, a bias-controlled multiplex PCR. The authors' pipeline ran thus. The number of nucleated cells in each sample was estimated by amplification of reference gene primers within the assay. To quantify the absolute abundance of each unique TCRbeta CDR3 rearrangement, sequence reads were collapsed and filtered. For each sample, productive Simpson clonality was calculated as the square root of Simpson's diversity index over productive rearrangements. In its TCRdb copy, this immuneACCESS table keeps in-frame sequences only and misses some clones. Where compared with another copy, unresolved V genes explain less than half of these, and the others have no known cause. From that table come the V and J calls and clone size; the DNA was used to work out D and trimming. The sample includes tens of thousands of clones, with around nine tenths observed a single time. The ten largest clones capture approximately 8% of the sample.

Sequences DFQATT (CDR1) and SNEGSKA (CDR2) are obtained from the germline V gene (reference sequence). V lost 3 bases and J lost 4 bases; the stretch between them is 20 bases long. Spanning cysteine to phenylalanine, the CDR3 consists of 16 amino acids. Only the CDR3 DNA is retained, 48 bases long and in frame from the first base. This receptor was identified in an elderly man with active or convalescent COVID-19. The chain employs TRBV20-1 and TRBJ2-3; a tentative D call is TRBD2 (6 bases match). The sequenced sample consisted of peripheral blood. The nucleotide sequence reads TGCAGTGCTAGTCCACGGCCGAATCGCGGGGCAGATACGCAGTATTTT. This gives the protein CSASPRPNRGADTQYF.